The entry below gives a single TCR beta chain sequence along with its context. Its antigen is as yet unknown. This may stem from a read error, because a much larger clone lies one nucleotide away. This record comes from a study of T cells in Graves' hyperthyroidism and ophthalmopathy. Findings and limits, study-wide: Prediction of ophthalmopathy progression came a median around 6 months pre-onset. Also found in blood were most expanded thyroid clonotypes above 0.001.

With duration under 3 months, ophthalmopathy was active: Clinical Activity Score at least 3, NOSPECS at least 4. Not enrolled were patients with uncontrolled infection, other autoimmune disease, pregnancy or lactation. RNA transcripts served as the template for amplifying TCR beta CDR3 regions. The HTBI set primed first-round TCR CDR3 RT-PCR. TCRdb fed the multiplex PCR reads into MiXCR, producing one record per CDR3 protein. The sample lists under 300,000 distinct CDR3 sequences, 22% occurring once. CDR1 is ENHRY and CDR2 is SYGVKD in the germline V gene. The CDR3 contains 16 residues. This clonotype was sampled from a man aged 30-40 years with Graves' ophthalmopathy. Sequencing input: blood. The chain recombines TRBV10-3 with TRBJ2-1; 9 bases are a match to TRBD1. The CDR3 loop reads CAISTDRGASYNGQFF. CDR3 coding DNA: TGTGCCATCAGTACCGACAGGGGGGCATCCTACAATGGGCAGTTCTTC.